The clone carrying this TCR beta chain was seen repeatedly, ten times or more. The source of the sample is a study of HIV-infected patients and healthy controls. Roughly three months, about 14 weeks, into antiretroviral therapy, follow-up blood was collected. The repertoire came from unfractionated whole blood and reflected all unsorted peripheral T cells. cDNA was made from 400 to 500 ng RNA using alpha and beta constant primers. Separate chain-specific third strand synthesis with multiplexing indices produced the alpha and beta libraries. The SP2 site served as the priming point for second strand synthesis. After a brief PCR adding P5, P7 and a second index, 23 amplification cycles followed. TCRdb reprocessed the 5' RACE reads via MiXCR and lists one record per CDR3 protein. The top ten clones hold 21% of a sample with some 20,000 distinct CDR3 sequences, roughly 7.9% of them seen once. Trimming removed 1 base from V and 5 bases from J, with 7 bases in between. The CDR3 is 13 amino acids. Germline-derived CDR1 and CDR2 are SGHNT and YYREEE (reference sequence).

The sequencing here drew on blood, taken during antiretroviral therapy. The chain recombines TRBV5-4 with TRBJ2-1; D unresolved. The TCR sequence derives from an adult with HIV infection. The CDR3 DNA sequence: TGTGCCAGCAGCTTGCGTAGTAACAATGAGCAGTTCTTC. It codes for CASSLRSNNEQFF. Full variable domain (outside the CDR3, taken from reference TRBV5-4 and TRBJ2-1): ETGVTQSPTHLIKTRGQQVTLRCSSQSGHNTVSWYQQALGQGPQFIFQYYREEENGRGNFPPRFSGLQFPNYSSELNVNALELDDSALYLCASSLRSNNEQFFGPGTRLTVL.